The clone carrying this T cell receptor (beta chain) came up a few times. In the authors' workflow: Amplification with reference gene primers provided the estimates of nucleated cell counts. The method was immunoSEQ multiplex PCR; TCRdb's version includes in-frame clones alone and lacks a portion of them. V, J and clone size reflect that table, while D and trimming were determined from the DNA. The sample contains fewer than 250,000 clones, approximately 80% of which appear only once. This entry belongs to a study of blood T cell repertoires in COVID-19. Turning to the study itself: Acute and convalescent COVID-19 samples came from the United States, Italy and Spain. T cells, B-cell-depleted T cells, or PBMCs provided the cDNA or gDNA that served as material.

Per the germline V gene, CDR1 is MRHNA and CDR2 is SNTAGT. Trimming removed 3 bases from V and 1 base from J, with 10 bases in between. The CDR3 is made up of 15 amino acids. This sequence was found in a woman aged 45-65 years with acute or convalescent COVID-19. The source material was peripheral blood. This chain joins TRBV6-4 and TRBJ1-3; D gene ambiguous. CDR3 nucleotide sequence: TGTGCCAGCAGTGAGGCGGACTCATCTGGAAACACCATATATTTT. It yields the protein CASSEADSSGNTIYF.